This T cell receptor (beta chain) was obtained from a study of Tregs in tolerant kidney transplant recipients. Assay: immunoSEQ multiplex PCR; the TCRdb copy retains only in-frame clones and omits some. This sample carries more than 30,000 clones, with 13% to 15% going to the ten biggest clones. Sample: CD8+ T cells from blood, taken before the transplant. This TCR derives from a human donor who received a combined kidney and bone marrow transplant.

The DNA read from the CDR3 is TGTGCCAGCAGCCTGAACCGGGGGACCCTCGGCAATGAG. Its protein is CASSLNRGTLGNE. The entire CDR3 protein is CASSLNRGTLGNEQFF. This rearrangement joins TRBV12-3 or TRBV12-4 to TRBJ2-1; D perhaps matches TRBD2 (6 bases). The CDR3 end is not reached by the read, which stops 3 residues before it; the germline J gene fills it in. The CDR3 is 16 residues long. Trimming left V 6 bases short and J 6 bases short, with 21 bases between.